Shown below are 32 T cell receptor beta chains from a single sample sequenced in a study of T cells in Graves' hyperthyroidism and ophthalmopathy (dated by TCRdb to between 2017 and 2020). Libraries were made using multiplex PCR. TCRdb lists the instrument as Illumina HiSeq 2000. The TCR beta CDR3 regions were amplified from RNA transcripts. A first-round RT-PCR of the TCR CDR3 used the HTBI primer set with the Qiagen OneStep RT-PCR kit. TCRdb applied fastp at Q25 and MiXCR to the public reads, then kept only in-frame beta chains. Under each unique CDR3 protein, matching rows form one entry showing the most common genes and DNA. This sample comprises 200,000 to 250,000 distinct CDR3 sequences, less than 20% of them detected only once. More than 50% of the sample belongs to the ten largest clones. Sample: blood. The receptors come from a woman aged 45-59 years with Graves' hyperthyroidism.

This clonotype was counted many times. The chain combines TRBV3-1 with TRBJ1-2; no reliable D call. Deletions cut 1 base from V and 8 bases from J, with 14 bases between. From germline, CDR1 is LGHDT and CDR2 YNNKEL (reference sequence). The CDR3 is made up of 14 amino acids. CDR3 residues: CASSQGAGLQGYTF. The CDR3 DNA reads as TGTGCCAGCAGCCAAGGGGCGGGCCTTCAAGGCTACACCTTC.

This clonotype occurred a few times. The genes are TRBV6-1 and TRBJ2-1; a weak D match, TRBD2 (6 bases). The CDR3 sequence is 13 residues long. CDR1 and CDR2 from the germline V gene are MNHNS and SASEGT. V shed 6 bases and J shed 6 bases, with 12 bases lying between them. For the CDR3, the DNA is TGTGCCAGCAGCCCTGGACTATTCAATGAGCAGTTCTTC. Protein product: CASSPGLFNEQFF.

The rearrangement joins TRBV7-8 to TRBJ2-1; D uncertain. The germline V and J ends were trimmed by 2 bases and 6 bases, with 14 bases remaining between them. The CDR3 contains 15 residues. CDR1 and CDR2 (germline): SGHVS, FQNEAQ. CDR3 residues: CASSLSPQASNEQFF. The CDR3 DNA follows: TGTGCCAGCAGCTTAAGTCCCCAAGCGAGCAATGAGCAGTTCTTC.

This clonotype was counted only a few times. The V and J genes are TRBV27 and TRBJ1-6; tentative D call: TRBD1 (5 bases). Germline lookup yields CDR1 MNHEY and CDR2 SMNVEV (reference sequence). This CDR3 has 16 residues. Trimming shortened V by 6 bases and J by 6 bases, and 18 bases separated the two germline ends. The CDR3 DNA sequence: TGTGCCAGCAGACTAATAACGGGACTGATTAATTCACCCCTCCACTTT. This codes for CASRLITGLINSPLHF.

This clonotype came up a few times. The CDR3 is CASTSRLLAGEIGETQYF. The CDR3 region has the DNA TGTGCCAGCACCTCCCGACTTCTAGCGGGAGAAATTGGGGAGACCCAGTACTTC. The rearrangement uses TRBV28 and TRBJ2-5, with 10 bases matching TRBD2. This CDR3 region has 18 residues. With 7 bases clipped from V and 5 bases from J, the junction kept 19 bases outside the gene matches. Germline V gene data show CDR1 as MDHEN and CDR2 as SYDVKM. Variable domain in full (rest from reference TRBV28 and TRBJ2-5): DVKVTQSSRYLVKRTGEKVFLECVQDMDHENMFWYRQDPGLGLRLIYFSYDVKMKEKGDIPEGYSVSREKKERFSLILESASTNQTSMYLCASTSRLLAGEIGETQYFGPGTRLLVL.

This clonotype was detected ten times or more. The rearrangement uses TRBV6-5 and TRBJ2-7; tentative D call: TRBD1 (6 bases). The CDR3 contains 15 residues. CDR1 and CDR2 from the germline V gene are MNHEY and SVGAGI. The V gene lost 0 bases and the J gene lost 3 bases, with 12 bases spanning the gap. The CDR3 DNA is TGTGCCAGCAGTTACTCCATGGGGGCCCTCTACGAGCAGTACTTC. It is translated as CASSYSMGALYEQYF.

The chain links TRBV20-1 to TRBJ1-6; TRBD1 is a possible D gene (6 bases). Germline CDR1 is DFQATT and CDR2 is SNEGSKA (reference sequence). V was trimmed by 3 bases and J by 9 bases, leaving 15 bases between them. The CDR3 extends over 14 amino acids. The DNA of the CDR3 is TGCAGTGCTAGGGAAGGGGGAGGAATTTCACCCCTCCACTTT. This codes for CSAREGGGISPLHF.

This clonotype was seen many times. The CDR3 region is CASSETNPSFYEQYF. CDR3 bases: TGTGCCAGCAGTGAAACCAACCCAAGTTTCTACGAGCAGTACTTC. This chain links TRBV12-3 or TRBV12-4 with TRBJ2-7; D is unclear. The CDR3 totals 15 residues. V lost 5 bases to trimming and J lost 3 bases, with 17 bases between them.

The CDR3 sequence is CSVLPGQLQNTEAFF. The CDR3 DNA reads as TGCAGCGTTCTTCCGGGACAGCTTCAGAACACTGAAGCTTTCTTT. The rearrangement uses TRBV29-1 and TRBJ1-1; 7 positions agree with TRBD1. The CDR3 length is 15 residues. The J segment lost 1 base and the V segment lost 5 bases, leaving 10 bases of the junction unmatched. Germline V gives CDR1 SQVTM, CDR2 ANQGSEA. Looking up the rest from reference TRBV29-1 and TRBJ1-1 gives the full variable domain: SAVISQKPSRDICQRGTSLTIQCQVDSQVTMMFWYRQQPGQSLTLIATANQGSEATYESGFVIDKFPISRPNLTFSTLTVSNMSPEDSSIYLCSVLPGQLQNTEAFFGQGTRLTVV.

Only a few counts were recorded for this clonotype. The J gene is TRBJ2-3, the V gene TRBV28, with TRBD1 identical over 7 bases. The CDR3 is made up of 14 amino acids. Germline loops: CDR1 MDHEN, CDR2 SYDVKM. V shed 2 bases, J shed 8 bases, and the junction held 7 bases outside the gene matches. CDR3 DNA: TGTGCCAGCAGTTTAGGAACAGGGGATCGTACGCAGTATTTT. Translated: CASSLGTGDRTQYF.

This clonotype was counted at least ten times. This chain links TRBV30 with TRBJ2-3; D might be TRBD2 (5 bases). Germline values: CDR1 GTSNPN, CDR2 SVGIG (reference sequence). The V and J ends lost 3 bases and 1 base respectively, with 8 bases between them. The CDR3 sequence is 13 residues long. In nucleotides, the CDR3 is TGTGCCTGGAGCCTAGCCGGCACAGATACGCAGTATTTT. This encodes CAWSLAGTDTQYF.

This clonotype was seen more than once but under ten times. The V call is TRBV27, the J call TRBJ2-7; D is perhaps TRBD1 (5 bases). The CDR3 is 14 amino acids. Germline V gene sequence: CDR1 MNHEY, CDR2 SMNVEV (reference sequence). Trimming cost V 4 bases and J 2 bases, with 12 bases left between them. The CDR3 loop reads CASSWSRATYEQYF. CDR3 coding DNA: TGTGCCAGCAGTTGGAGCAGGGCTACCTACGAGCAGTACTTC.

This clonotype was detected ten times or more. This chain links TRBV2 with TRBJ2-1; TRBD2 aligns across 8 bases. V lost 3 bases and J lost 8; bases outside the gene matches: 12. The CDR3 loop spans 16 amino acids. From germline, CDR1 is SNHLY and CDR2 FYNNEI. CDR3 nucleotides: TGTGCCAGCAGTGATGTGGGACTAGGTATACTCGATGAGCAGTTCTTC. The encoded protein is CASSDVGLGILDEQFF.

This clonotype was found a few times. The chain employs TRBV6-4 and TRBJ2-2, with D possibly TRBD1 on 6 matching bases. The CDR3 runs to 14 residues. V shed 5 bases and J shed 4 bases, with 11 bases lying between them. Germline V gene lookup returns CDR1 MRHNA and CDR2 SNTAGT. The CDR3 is CASSSGQSTGELFF. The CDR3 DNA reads TGTGCCAGCAGTTCCGGACAGAGCACCGGGGAGCTGTTTTTT.

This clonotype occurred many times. CDR3 DNA sequence: TGTGCCAGCAGTATACCGGGACAGGGGGACAATGAGCAGTTCTTC. This codes for CASSIPGQGDNEQFF. V and J are TRBV27 and TRBJ2-1; TRBD1 aligns across 11 bases. The CDR3 has 15 residues. Germline assignment: CDR1 MNHEY and CDR2 SMNVEV (reference sequence). The junction had 5 bases not matched to a gene; V was cut back by 5 bases and J by 5 bases.

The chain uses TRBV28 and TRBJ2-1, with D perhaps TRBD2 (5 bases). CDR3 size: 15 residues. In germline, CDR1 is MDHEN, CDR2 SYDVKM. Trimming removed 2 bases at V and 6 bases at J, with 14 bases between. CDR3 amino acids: CASSLLRVIVNEQFF. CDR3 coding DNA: TGTGCCAGCAGTTTACTGAGGGTCATAGTCAATGAGCAGTTCTTC.

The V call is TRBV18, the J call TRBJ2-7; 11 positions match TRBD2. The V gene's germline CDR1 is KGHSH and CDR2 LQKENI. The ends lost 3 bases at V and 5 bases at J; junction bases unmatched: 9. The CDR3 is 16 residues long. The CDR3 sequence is CASSPVTSGTGHEQYF. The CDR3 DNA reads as TGTGCCAGCTCACCGGTGACTAGCGGGACTGGGCACGAGCAGTACTTC.

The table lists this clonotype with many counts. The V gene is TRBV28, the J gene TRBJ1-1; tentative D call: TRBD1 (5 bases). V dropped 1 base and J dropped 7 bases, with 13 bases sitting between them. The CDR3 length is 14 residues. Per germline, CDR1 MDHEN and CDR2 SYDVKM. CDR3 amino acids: CASSLLGEPSEAFF. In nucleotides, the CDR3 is TGTGCCAGCAGTTTATTGGGGGAGCCAAGTGAAGCTTTCTTT.

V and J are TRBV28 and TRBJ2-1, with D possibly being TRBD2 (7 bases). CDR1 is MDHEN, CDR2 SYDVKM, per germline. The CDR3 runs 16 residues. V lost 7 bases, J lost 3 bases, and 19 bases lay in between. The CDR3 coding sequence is TGTGCCAGCACCTTAGGGGGACCGGGGGGCTACAATGAGCAGTTCTTC. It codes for CASTLGGPGGYNEQFF.

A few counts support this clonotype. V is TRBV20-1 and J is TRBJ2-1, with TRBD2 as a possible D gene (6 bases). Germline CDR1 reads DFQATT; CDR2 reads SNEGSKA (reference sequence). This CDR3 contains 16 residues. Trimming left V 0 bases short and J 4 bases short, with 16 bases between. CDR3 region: CSAREWSSGRYNEQFF. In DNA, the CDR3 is TGCAGTGCTAGAGAATGGAGTAGCGGCAGATACAATGAGCAGTTCTTC.

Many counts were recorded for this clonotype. CDR3 sequence reads: CATSDLAAPNTGELFF. CDR3 DNA: TGTGCCACCAGTGATTTGGCAGCACCTAACACCGGGGAGCTGTTTTTT. The genes are TRBV24-1 and TRBJ2-2, with D hard to call. Trimming cost V 0 bases and J 2 bases, with 9 bases left between them. The germline V gene encodes CDR1 KGHDR and CDR2 SFDVKD. This CDR3 region has 16 residues.

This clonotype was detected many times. CDR3 bases: TGTGCCAGCAGCCTGACAGGGGGTGTAGAGACCCAGTACTTC. Translated, it gives CASSLTGGVETQYF. The chain joins TRBV3-1 to TRBJ2-5, with 9 positions matching TRBD1. CDR3 length: 14 amino acids. Trimming at V came to 4 bases and at J to 4 bases, leaving 4 bases not matched to a gene. CDR1 and CDR2 from the germline V gene are LGHDT and YNNKEL (reference sequence).

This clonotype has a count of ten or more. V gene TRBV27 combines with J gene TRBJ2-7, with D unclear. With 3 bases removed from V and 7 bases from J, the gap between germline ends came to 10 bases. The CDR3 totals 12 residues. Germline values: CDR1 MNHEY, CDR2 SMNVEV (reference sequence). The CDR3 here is CASSLGMGEQYF. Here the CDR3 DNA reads TGTGCCAGCAGTTTGGGGATGGGGGAGCAGTACTTC.

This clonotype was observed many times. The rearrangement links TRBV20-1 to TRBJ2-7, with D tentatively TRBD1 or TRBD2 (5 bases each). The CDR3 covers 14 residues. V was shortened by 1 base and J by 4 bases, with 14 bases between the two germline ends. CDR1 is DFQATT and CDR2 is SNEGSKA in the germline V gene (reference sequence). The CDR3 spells CSARVGAGYYEQYF. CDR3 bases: TGCAGTGCTAGAGTTGGGGCGGGTTATTACGAGCAGTACTTC.

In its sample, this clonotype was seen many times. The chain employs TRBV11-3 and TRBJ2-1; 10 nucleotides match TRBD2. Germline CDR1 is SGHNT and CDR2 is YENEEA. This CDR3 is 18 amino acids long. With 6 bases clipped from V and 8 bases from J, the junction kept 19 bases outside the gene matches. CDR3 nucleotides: TGTGCCAGCAGTCTCAGCGGGAGGGCCGGTATAAGTACGGATGAGCAGTTCTTC. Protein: CASSLSGRAGISTDEQFF.

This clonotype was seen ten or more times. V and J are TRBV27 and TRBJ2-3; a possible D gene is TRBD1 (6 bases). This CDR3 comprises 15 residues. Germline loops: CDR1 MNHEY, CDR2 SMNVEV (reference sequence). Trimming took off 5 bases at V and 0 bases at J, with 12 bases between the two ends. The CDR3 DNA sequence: TGTGCCAGCAGTATACGGGACATTAGCACAGATACGCAGTATTTT. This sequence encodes CASSIRDISTDTQYF.

CDR3 sequence reads: CASSLIAGEGSYEQYF. The CDR3 DNA follows: TGTGCCAGCAGCTTAATAGCGGGAGAGGGGTCCTACGAGCAGTACTTC. The chain uses TRBV11-2 and TRBJ2-7, with TRBD2 identical over 9 bases. The length of the CDR3 is 16 residues. J was trimmed by 1 base and V by 2 bases; bases with no gene match: 6. Germline V gene sequence: CDR1 SGHAT, CDR2 FQNNGV.

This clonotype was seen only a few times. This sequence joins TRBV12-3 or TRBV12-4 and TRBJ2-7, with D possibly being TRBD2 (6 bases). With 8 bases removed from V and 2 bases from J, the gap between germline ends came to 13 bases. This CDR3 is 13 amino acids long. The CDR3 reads CASGGTTTYEQYF. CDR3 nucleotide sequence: TGTGCCAGCGGGGGGACCACTACCTACGAGCAGTACTTC.

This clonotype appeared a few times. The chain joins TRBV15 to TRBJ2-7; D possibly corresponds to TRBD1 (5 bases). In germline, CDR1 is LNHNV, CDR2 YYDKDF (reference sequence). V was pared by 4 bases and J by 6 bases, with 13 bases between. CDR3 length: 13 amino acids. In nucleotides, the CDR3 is TGTGCCACCAGCATAGGGGTGGCTACCGAGCAGTACTTC. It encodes CATSIGVATEQYF.

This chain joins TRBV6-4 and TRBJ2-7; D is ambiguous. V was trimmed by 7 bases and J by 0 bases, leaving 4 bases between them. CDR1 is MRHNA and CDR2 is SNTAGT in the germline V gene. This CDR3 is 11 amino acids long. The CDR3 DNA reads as TGTGCCAGCACCCCCTCCTACGAGCAGTACTTC. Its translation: CASTPSYEQYF.

The CDR3 nucleotides are TGTGCCAGCATGTCCGACTATGGCTACACCTTC. Residues: CASMSDYGYTF. V gene TRBV27 combines with J gene TRBJ1-2; D is undetermined. Germline V gives CDR1 MNHEY, CDR2 SMNVEV (reference sequence). The CDR3 runs 11 residues. Trimming removed 7 bases from V and 3 bases from J, with 6 bases in between.

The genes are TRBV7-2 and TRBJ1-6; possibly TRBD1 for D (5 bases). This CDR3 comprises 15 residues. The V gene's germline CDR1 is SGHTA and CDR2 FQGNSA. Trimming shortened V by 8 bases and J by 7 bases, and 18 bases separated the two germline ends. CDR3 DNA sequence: TGTGCCAGCTTCGGGAGGGACCTTACAAATTCACCCCTCCACTTT. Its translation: CASFGRDLTNSPLHF.